Each of the 5 T cell receptor beta chains below was sequenced from the same sample in a study of radiotherapy plus CTLA-4 blockade in lung cancer. Only in-frame clones appear in the TCRdb table, and some are missing; sequencing was by immunoSEQ multiplex PCR. The sample records 80,000 or so clones, 78% being singletons. This specimen was peripheral blood, taken from a patient treated with radiotherapy plus ipilimumab. All receptors come from a human donor with non-small cell lung cancer who had a partial response to radiotherapy plus ipilimumab. Some clones in this sample may be carry-over from other donors' samples.

This clone was recorded a few times. The chain carries TRBV19 and TRBJ1-1; D call uncertain. The CDR3 extends over 13 amino acids. Trimming removed 6 bases from V and 9 bases from J, with 17 bases in between. The germline CDR1 and CDR2 sequences are LNHDA and SQIVND (reference sequence). This CDR3 reads CASSPTWEGKAFF. The CDR3 DNA reads TGTGCCAGTAGCCCAACGTGGGAGGGCAAAGCTTTCTTT.

Only a few counts were recorded for this clone. The CDR3 sequence is CASSWTAELSGNTIYF. DNA of the CDR3: TGTGCCAGCAGCTGGACTGCGGAGCTCTCTGGAAACACCATATATTTT. The chain couples TRBV7-9 to TRBJ1-3; D call uncertain. The germline V gene encodes CDR1 SEHNR and CDR2 FQNEAQ (reference sequence). The CDR3 runs 16 residues. Between the trimmed V and J ends, which lost 4 bases and 0 bases, there was a span of 13 bases.

The chain links TRBV6-1 to TRBJ2-5; TRBD2 matches at 7 bases. The CDR3 runs 15 residues. Germline loops: CDR1 MNHNS, CDR2 SASEGT. V gave up 5 bases and J gave up 5 bases; unmatched junction bases: 11. The CDR3 DNA sequence: TGTGCCAGCAGTTCCACCGGGACTATCGGGGAGACCCAGTACTTC. As protein: CASSSTGTIGETQYF.

V gene TRBV30 combines with J gene TRBJ1-2, with 7 bases aligning to TRBD1. Trimming removed 4 bases from V and 4 bases from J; junction bases left unmatched: 6. The CDR3 runs to 13 residues. Germline values: CDR1 GTSNPN, CDR2 SVGIG (reference sequence). CDR3 region: CAWKGGAGYGYTF. Written as DNA, the CDR3 is TGTGCCTGGAAAGGGGGCGCAGGCTATGGCTACACCTTC.

This chain uses TRBV7-7 with TRBJ1-4; possible D gene TRBD1, 6 bases. V gave up 2 bases and J gave up 2 bases, with 15 bases separating them. This CDR3 region has 17 residues. CDR1 and CDR2 from the germline V gene are SSHAT and FNYEAQ (reference sequence). The CDR3 DNA is TGTGCCAGCAGCTTAAAGGACAGTTACCTCACTAATGAAAAACTGTTTTTT. This encodes CASSLKDSYLTNEKLFF.